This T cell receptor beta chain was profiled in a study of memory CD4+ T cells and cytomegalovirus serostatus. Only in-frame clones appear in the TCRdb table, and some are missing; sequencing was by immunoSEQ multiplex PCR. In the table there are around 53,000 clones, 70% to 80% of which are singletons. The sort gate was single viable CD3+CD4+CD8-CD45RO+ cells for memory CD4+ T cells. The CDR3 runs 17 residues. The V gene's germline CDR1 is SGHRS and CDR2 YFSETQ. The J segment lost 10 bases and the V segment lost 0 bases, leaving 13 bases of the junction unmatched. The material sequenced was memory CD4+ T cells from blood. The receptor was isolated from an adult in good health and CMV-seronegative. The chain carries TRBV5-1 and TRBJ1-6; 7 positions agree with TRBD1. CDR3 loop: CASSLATPGQSGSPLHF. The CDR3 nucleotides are TGCGCCAGCAGCTTGGCCACCCCGGGACAGTCGGGATCACCCCTCCACTTT.